This T cell receptor (beta chain) came from a study of shared clonotypes between healthy human individuals. Whole-study findings and limits: Non-shared clonotypes were found to have lower generation probabilities than the clonotypes that were shared by all four of the sorted-subset donors. Sorted-subset samples were not fully sequenced, rarefaction indicated.

Trimming cost V 3 bases and J 7 bases, with 12 bases left between them. CDR3 length equals 12 residues. Germline CDR1 and CDR2: SQVTM and ANQGSEA. Only in-frame clones appear in the TCRdb table, and some are missing; sequencing was by immunoSEQ multiplex PCR. This sample has over a million clones; about 84% occur once, and the top ten carry under 0.6%. Everyone who donated was a Caucasian adult who lived in Nashville, Tennessee. Worth noting for this clone: Its matching antigen is unknown.

This rearrangement joins TRBV29-1 to TRBJ1-2, with D unclear. Input material: memory CD4+ T cells from PBMCs. Subset defined: CD45RA-negative fraction. This sequence originates from a man aged 18 to 30 in good health. Some clones in this sample may be carry-over from other donors' samples. The CDR3: CSVDPGSGGYTF. CDR3 coding DNA: TGCAGCGTTGACCCAGGCAGCGGTGGCTACACCTTC.